What follows describes a single TCR beta chain. Libraries were prepared by immunoSEQ multiplex PCR; TCRdb keeps only in-frame clonotypes and omits some of them. There are tens of thousands of clones in the sample; 95% occur only once, and roughly 0.24% lies in the top ten. Looked up from germline, CDR1 is MNHEY and CDR2 is SVGAGI. The CDR3 covers 16 residues. Between the trimmed V and J ends, which lost 4 bases and 0 bases, there was a span of 16 bases. This specimen comes from a study of technical replicates of blood from several donors. The V and J genes are TRBV6-5 and TRBJ2-7; D is possibly TRBD1 (6 bases). This sequence originates from a human donor in good health. The sample consisted of T cells isolated from PBMCs. As DNA, the CDR3 is TGTGCCAGCAGTTTTCGGGACACCGTATCCTCCTACGAGCAGTACTTC. Amino acid sequence: CASSFRDTVSSYEQYF.